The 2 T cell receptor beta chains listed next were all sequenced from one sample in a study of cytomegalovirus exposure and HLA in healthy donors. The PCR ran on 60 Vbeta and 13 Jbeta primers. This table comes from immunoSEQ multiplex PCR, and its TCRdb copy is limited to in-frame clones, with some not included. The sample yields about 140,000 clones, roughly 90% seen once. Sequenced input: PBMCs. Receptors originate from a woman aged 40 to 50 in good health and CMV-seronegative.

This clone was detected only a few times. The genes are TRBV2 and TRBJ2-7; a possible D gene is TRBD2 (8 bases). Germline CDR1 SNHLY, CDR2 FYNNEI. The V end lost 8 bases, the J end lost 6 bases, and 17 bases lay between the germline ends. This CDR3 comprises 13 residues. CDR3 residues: CASRGGRTGEQYF. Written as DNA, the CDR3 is TGTGCCAGCCGGGGCGGGAGGACAGGCGAGCAGTACTTC.

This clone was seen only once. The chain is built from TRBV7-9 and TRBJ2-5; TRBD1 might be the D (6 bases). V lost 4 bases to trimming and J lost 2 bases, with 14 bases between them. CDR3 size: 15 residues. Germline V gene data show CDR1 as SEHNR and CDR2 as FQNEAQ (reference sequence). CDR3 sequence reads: CASSSLGGNQETQYF. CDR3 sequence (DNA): TGTGCCAGCAGCTCACTAGGGGGTAATCAAGAGACCCAGTACTTC.